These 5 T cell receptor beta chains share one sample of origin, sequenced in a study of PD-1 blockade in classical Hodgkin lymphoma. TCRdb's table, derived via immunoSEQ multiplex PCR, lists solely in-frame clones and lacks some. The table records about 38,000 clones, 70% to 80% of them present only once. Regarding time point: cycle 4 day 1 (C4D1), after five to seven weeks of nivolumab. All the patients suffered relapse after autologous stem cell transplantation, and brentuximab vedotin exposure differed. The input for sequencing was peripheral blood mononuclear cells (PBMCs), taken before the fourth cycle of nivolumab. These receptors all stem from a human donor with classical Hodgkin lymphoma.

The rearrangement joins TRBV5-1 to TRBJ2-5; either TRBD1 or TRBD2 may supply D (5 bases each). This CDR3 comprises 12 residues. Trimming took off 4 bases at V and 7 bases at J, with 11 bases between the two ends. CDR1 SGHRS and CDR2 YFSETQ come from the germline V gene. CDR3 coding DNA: TGCGCCAGCAGCGGGACGGAAGGGACCCAGTACTTC. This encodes CASSGTEGTQYF.

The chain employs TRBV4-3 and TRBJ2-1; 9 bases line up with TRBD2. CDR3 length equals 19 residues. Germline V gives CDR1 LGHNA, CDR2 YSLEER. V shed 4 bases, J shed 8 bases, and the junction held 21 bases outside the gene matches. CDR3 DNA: TGCGCCAGCAGCCCGAGTGGGTCCGCGGGGGGGAACCTTTGGGATGAGCAGTTCTTC. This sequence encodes CASSPSGSAGGNLWDEQFF.

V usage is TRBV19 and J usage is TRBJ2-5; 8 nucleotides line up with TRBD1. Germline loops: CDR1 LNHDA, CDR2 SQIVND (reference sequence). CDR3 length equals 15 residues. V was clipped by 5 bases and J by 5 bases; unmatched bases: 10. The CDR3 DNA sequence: TGTGCCAGTAGTTTCGGACAGGGAGTCTGGGAGACCCAGTACTTC. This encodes CASSFGQGVWETQYF.

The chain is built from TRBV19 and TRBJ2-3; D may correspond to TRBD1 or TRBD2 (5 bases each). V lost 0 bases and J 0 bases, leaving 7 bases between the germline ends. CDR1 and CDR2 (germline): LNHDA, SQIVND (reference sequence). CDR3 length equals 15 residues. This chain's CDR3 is CASSIEWGSTDTQYF. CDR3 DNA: TGTGCCAGTAGTATAGAATGGGGGAGCACAGATACGCAGTATTTT.

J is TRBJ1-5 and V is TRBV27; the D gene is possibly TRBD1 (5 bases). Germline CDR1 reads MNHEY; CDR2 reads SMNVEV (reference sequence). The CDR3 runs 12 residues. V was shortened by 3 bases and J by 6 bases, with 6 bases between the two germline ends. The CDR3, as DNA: TGTGCCAGCAGTTTCGGGGGTCAGCCCCAGCATTTT. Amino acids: CASSFGGQPQHF.